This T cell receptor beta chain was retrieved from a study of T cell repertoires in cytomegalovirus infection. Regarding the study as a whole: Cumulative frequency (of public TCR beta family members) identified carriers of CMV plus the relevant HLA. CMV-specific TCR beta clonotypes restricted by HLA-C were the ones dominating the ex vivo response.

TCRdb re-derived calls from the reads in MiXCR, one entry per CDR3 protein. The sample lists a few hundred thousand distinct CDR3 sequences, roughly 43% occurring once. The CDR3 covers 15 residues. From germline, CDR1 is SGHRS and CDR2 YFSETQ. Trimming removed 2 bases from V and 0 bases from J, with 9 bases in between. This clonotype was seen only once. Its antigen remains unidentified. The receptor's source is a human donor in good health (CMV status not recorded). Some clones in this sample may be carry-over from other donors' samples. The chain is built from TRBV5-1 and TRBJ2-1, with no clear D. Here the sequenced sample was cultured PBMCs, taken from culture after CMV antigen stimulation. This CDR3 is CASSFTDSSYNEQFF. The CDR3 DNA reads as TGCGCCAGCAGCTTTACGGATAGCTCCTACAATGAGCAGTTCTTC.